This TCR beta chain was sequenced for a study of shared clonotypes between healthy human individuals. Findings and limits, study-wide: Genetic and exposure-history diversity was limited by the few donors.

Sequencing was performed with immunoSEQ multiplex PCR; in TCRdb, only in-frame clones are kept and a portion is missing. The sample shows 2 million to 2.5 million clones, 90% to 97% of them seen only once. About this clone itself: Its specificity is not known.

Trimming pared 4 bases from V and 2 bases from J, leaving 23 bases between. The germline CDR1 and CDR2 sequences are SQVTM and ANQGSEA. CDR3 size: 18 residues. The sequence was obtained from a man aged 18 to 30 in good health. The J gene is TRBJ1-4, the V gene TRBV29-1; maybe TRBD1 (5 bases). The sample comprised naive CD4+ T cells sorted from blood. Sample subset: CD45RA+ positively selected. The CDR3 nucleotides read TGCAGCGTTGGGGACCCCGTCGGGACGGGTGGGACTAATGAAAAACTGTTTTTT. Protein sequence: CSVGDPVGTGGTNEKLFF.